Listed here are 27 T cell receptor beta chains from one sample, sequenced in a study of control samples from healthy donors and cancer patients (dated by TCRdb to about 2020). The method behind the library was the immunoSEQ multiplex PCR assay. TCRdb took over this immuneACCESS table, retaining in-frame rearrangements with V and J assigned. Such tables are incomplete; in checked studies, under half of the missing clones stem from an unresolved V gene, and the remainder is unexplained. Here the sample has some 150,000 clones; about 90% occur a single time. Around 7.3% of the sample lies in the top ten. The specimen sequenced was blood. These TCRs come from a man in his late teens or twenties in good health.

This chain joins TRBV6-4 and TRBJ1-5; no definite D call. This CDR3 has 13 amino acids. Per germline, CDR1 MRHNA and CDR2 SNTAGT. Trimming shortened V by 4 bases and J by 4 bases, and 8 bases separated the two germline ends. CDR3 protein: CASSVQANQPQHF. The CDR3 DNA reads as TGTGCCAGCAGTGTTCAGGCGAATCAGCCCCAGCATTTT.

This clone was seen a single time. The rearrangement links TRBV24-1 to TRBJ2-2, with D unclear. This CDR3 region has 12 residues. The germline V gene encodes CDR1 KGHDR and CDR2 SFDVKD. V was pared by 5 bases and J by 4 bases, with 4 bases between. CDR3 in amino acids: CATSVATGELFF. The DNA for the CDR3 is TGTGCCACCAGTGTTGCCACCGGGGAGCTGTTTTTT.

The rearrangement uses TRBV7-9 and TRBJ1-2, with 7 bases aligning to TRBD1. Germline V gene lookup returns CDR1 SEHNR and CDR2 FQNEAQ (reference sequence). V trimming: 6 bases; J trimming: 4 bases; junction bases outside the gene matches: 14. CDR3 length equals 16 residues. This chain's CDR3 is CASSQASDRAIYGYTF. The CDR3 DNA sequence: TGTGCCAGCAGTCAAGCGAGCGACAGGGCAATCTATGGCTACACCTTC.

This rearrangement joins TRBV2 to TRBJ1-4; 10 nucleotides agree with TRBD1. V trimming: 4 bases; J trimming: 3 bases; junction bases outside the gene matches: 2. Germline-derived CDR1 and CDR2 are SNHLY and FYNNEI. The CDR3 extends over 15 amino acids. As DNA, the CDR3 is TGTGCCAGCAGTGGACAGGGGGCTGCTAATGAAAAACTGTTTTTT. The encoded protein is CASSGQGAANEKLFF.

The chain has TRBV4-1 and TRBJ2-7; tentative D call: TRBD1 (6 bases). This CDR3 is 14 amino acids long. Trimming removed 0 bases at V and 5 bases at J, with 11 bases between. Germline V gives CDR1 MGHRA, CDR2 YSYEKL. DNA for the CDR3: TGCGCCAGCAGCCAAGAGGCCAGGGGCCACGAGCAGTACTTC. Translated, it gives CASSQEARGHEQYF.

This chain links TRBV25-1 with TRBJ1-3; no definite D call. The V gene lost 3 bases and the J gene lost 4 bases, with 13 bases spanning the gap. The CDR3 runs 15 residues. CDR1 MGHDK and CDR2 SYGVNS come from the germline V gene. This CDR3 is CASSDKWGGGNTIYF. CDR3 DNA: TGTGCCAGCAGTGATAAATGGGGTGGAGGAAACACCATATATTTT.

This chain connects TRBV29-1 to TRBJ2-3, with D tentatively TRBD2 (7 bases). This CDR3 is built from 13 residues. Trimming pared 5 bases from V and 4 bases from J, leaving 13 bases between. CDR1 and CDR2 (germline): SQVTM, ANQGSEA. The CDR3 protein is CSVYGGLADTQYF. In DNA form, the CDR3 reads TGCAGCGTTTACGGGGGGCTGGCAGATACGCAGTATTTT.

The rearrangement uses TRBV30 and TRBJ1-5; D ambiguous. This CDR3 is 14 amino acids long. Germline lookup yields CDR1 GTSNPN and CDR2 SVGIG (reference sequence). V was cut by 2 bases and J by 2 bases, with 10 bases left in between. In DNA form, the CDR3 reads TGTGCCTGGAGTAGGACCGCCGGCAATCAGCCCCAGCATTTT. It is translated as CAWSRTAGNQPQHF. Variable domain in full (rest from reference TRBV30 and TRBJ1-5): SQTIHQWPATLVQPVGSPLSLECTVEGTSNPNLYWYRQAAGRGLQLLFYSVGIGQISSEVPQNLSASRPQDRQFILSSKKLLLSDSGFYLCAWSRTAGNQPQHFGDGTRLSIL.

The chain is built from TRBV5-6 and TRBJ2-3; D gene ambiguous. V lost 0 bases and J lost 5, with 10 bases in between. Germline loops: CDR1 SGHDT, CDR2 YYEEEE. CDR3 length equals 14 residues. In DNA form, the CDR3 reads TGTGCCAGCAGCTTGGGGGGTATTGAAGATACGCAGTATTTT. Protein: CASSLGGIEDTQYF.

A word on this clone: The junction differs from germline at one of its ends, possibly a read error. The chain joins TRBV5-6 to TRBJ1-1, with 8 bases aligning to TRBD1. CDR3 size: 12 residues. CDR1 and CDR2 from the germline V gene are SGHDT and YYEEEE. The CDR3 DNA reads TGTGCCAGCAGCTTCCCTGCAGGGGGCAGGTCCTTT. Protein: CASSFPAGGRSF.

V gene TRBV12-5 combines with J gene TRBJ2-3; 8 positions match TRBD2. The CDR3 consists of 16 residues. V lost 7 bases, J lost 0 bases, and 9 bases stayed unmatched. Germline V CDR1 and CDR2: LGHNT, FRNRAP. DNA of the CDR3: TGTGCTAGTGCCAGAAGGCGGGGGGCTAGCACAGATACGCAGTATTTT. It translates to CASARRRGASTDTQYF. Variable domain in full (rest from reference TRBV12-5 and TRBJ2-3): DARVTQTPRHKVTEMGQEVTMRCQPILGHNTVFWYRQTMMQGLELLAYFRNRAPLDDSGMPKDRFSAEMPDATLATLKIQPSEPRDSAVYFCASARRRGASTDTQYFGPGTRLTVL.

The chain joins TRBV6-5 to TRBJ2-7; 10 bases fit TRBD1. This CDR3 has 15 amino acids. CDR1 is MNHEY and CDR2 is SVGAGI in the germline V gene. J gave up 6 bases and V 6 bases, and 11 bases lay outside the gene matches. The CDR3 DNA sequence: TGTGCCAGCAGGGCCGTCTCTGGGACAGGGGCCGAGCAGTACTTC. This gives the protein CASRAVSGTGAEQYF.

This chain links TRBV4-2 with TRBJ2-4; D is unresolved. Looked up from germline, CDR1 is LGHNA and CDR2 is YNFKEQ. V lost 0 bases to trimming and J lost 6 bases, with 6 bases between them. The CDR3 length is 13 residues. The CDR3 loop is CASSQDKRNIQYF. The CDR3 nucleotides read TGTGCCAGCAGCCAAGACAAGAGAAACATTCAGTACTTC.

The chain combines TRBV7-9 with TRBJ2-1; D may correspond to TRBD1 or TRBD2 (5 bases each). There are 13 residues in the CDR3. Germline V gene sequence: CDR1 SEHNR, CDR2 FQNEAQ (reference sequence). Trimming took 4 bases from V and 8 from J, leaving 12 bases between them. CDR3 nucleotides: TGTGCCAGCAGCTGGGACCAGGTCCATGAGCAGTTCTTC. This gives the protein CASSWDQVHEQFF.

The chain is built from TRBV4-2 and TRBJ2-2; TRBD2 might be the D (5 bases). The V and J ends lost 0 bases and 5 bases respectively, with 13 bases between them. Germline lookup yields CDR1 LGHNA and CDR2 YNFKEQ. The CDR3 has 16 amino acids. The CDR3 DNA follows: TGTGCCAGCAGCCAAGATCCCGGACTCGAGACCGGGGAGCTGTTTTTT. Protein sequence: CASSQDPGLETGELFF.

Regarding this clone: Distinct nucleotide sequences in the sample also encode this CDR3. This chain uses TRBV3-1 (or the pseudogene TRBV3-2) with TRBJ2-3; TRBD2 matches at 9 bases. There are 17 residues in the CDR3. Germline values: CDR1 LGHDT, CDR2 YNNKEL (reference sequence). V gave up 0 bases and J gave up 4 bases; unmatched junction bases: 8. For the CDR3, the DNA is TGTGCCAGCAGCCAAGATAGGCTAGCGGGGCTCGCAGATACGCAGTATTTT. Its translation: CASSQDRLAGLADTQYF.

This chain joins TRBV6-2 or TRBV6-3 and TRBJ2-7; D unclear. The V end was cut by 4 bases, the J end by 2 bases, with 9 bases between. Germline values: CDR1 MNHEY, CDR2 SVGEGT. This CDR3 has 13 residues. The DNA for the CDR3 is TGTGCCAGCAGTTTCGACGGAGCCTACGAGCAGTACTTC. Its protein product is CASSFDGAYEQYF.

The rearrangement joins TRBV10-3 to TRBJ2-7; perhaps TRBD2 as D (5 bases). The CDR3 covers 17 residues. Trimming removed 0 bases from V and 7 bases from J, with 22 bases in between. Germline CDR1 ENHRY, CDR2 SYGVKD. In nucleotides, the CDR3 is TGTGCCATCAGTGAGTCGATCGAACTGGGGAGTTTGGGGGAGCAGTACTTC. Translated: CAISESIELGSLGEQYF.

In its sample, this clone was seen once. The rearrangement joins TRBV5-4 to TRBJ2-2; D is possibly TRBD2 (6 bases). The CDR3 is 15 amino acids. Trimming pared 4 bases from V and 2 bases from J, leaving 12 bases between. CDR1 is SGHNT and CDR2 is YYREEE in the germline V gene (reference sequence). CDR3 nucleotides: TGTGCCAGCAGCCCCGGGGGATTTAACACCGGGGAGCTGTTTTTT. It is translated as CASSPGGFNTGELFF.

The gene calls are TRBV9 and TRBJ1-1; D possibly corresponds to TRBD1 (5 bases). The germline CDR1 and CDR2 sequences are SGDLS and YYNGEE. Trimming took 0 bases from V and 6 from J, leaving 9 bases between them. The CDR3 extends over 13 amino acids. CDR3 coding DNA: TGTGCCAGCAGCGTAGCGGGAGGGGCTGAAGCTTTCTTT. Amino acid sequence: CASSVAGGAEAFF.

The rearrangement uses TRBV7-6 and TRBJ1-2; D may be TRBD1 (6 bases). This CDR3 has 18 amino acids. V dropped 3 bases and J dropped 0 bases, with 20 bases sitting between them. The germline V gene encodes CDR1 SGHVS and CDR2 FNYEAQ. CDR3 in DNA: TGTGCCAGCAGCTTGGGACCCGCCGGGACAATCCCTAACTATGGCTACACCTTC. Amino acid sequence: CASSLGPAGTIPNYGYTF. Using reference TRBV7-6 and TRBJ1-2 for the parts outside the CDR3, the full variable domain is GAGVSQSPRYKVTKRGQDVALRCDPISGHVSLYWYRQALGQGPEFLTYFNYEAQQDKSGLPNDRFSAERPEGSISTLTIQRTEQRDSAMYRCASSLGPAGTIPNYGYTFGSGTRLTVV.

The CDR3 DNA follows: TGCGCCAGCCGGGGGGCCTACACAGATACGCAGTATTTT. It is translated as CASRGAYTDTQYF. The chain employs TRBV4-1 and TRBJ2-3; tentatively, D is TRBD2 (7 bases). Trimming left V 8 bases short and J 2 bases short, with 11 bases between. Germline V CDR1 and CDR2: MGHRA, YSYEKL. This CDR3 has 13 residues.

This sequence joins TRBV5-8 and TRBJ1-1; D is undetermined. The length of the CDR3 is 13 residues. Trimming cost V 4 bases and J 10 bases, with 17 bases left between them. In germline, CDR1 is SGHTS, CDR2 YDEGEE. The CDR3 protein is CASSRRTGGGAFF. As DNA, the CDR3 is TGTGCCAGCAGCCGAAGGACGGGCGGCGGAGCTTTCTTT. The variable domain in full, completed from reference TRBV5-8 and TRBJ1-1, reads EAGVTQSPTHLIKTRGQQATLRCSPISGHTSVYWYQQALGLGLQFLLWYDEGEERNRGNFPPRFSGRQFPNYSSELNVNALELEDSALYLCASSRRTGGGAFFGQGTRLTVV.

V usage is TRBV14 and J usage is TRBJ2-3, with D tentatively TRBD2 (6 bases). The CDR3 extends over 14 amino acids. The germline CDR1 and CDR2 sequences are SGHDN and FVKESK. V shed 1 base and J shed 4 bases, with 9 bases lying between them. CDR3 sequence (DNA): TGTGCCAGCAGCCAAGCGGGGGTGGCAGATACGCAGTATTTT. Translation: CASSQAGVADTQYF.

The chain combines TRBV27 with TRBJ1-6; D call uncertain. The CDR3 extends over 12 amino acids. V shed 7 bases and J shed 10 bases, with 11 bases lying between them. The germline V gene encodes CDR1 MNHEY and CDR2 SMNVEV (reference sequence). CDR3 sequence (DNA): TGTGCCAGCAAGGACTCTCGCTCACCCCTCCACTTT. It yields the protein CASKDSRSPLHF.

V is TRBV5-1 and J is TRBJ2-3, with D perhaps TRBD2 (6 bases). Between the trimmed V and J ends, which lost 0 bases and 2 bases, there was a span of 16 bases. The CDR3 is made up of 17 amino acids. CDR1 and CDR2 from the germline V gene are SGHRS and YFSETQ. The DNA of the CDR3 is TGCGCCAGCAGCTTGGCCCCCGGTTCGGGGGACACAGATACGCAGTATTTT. Its translation: CASSLAPGSGDTDTQYF.

The gene calls are TRBV6-1 and TRBJ1-4, with D tentatively TRBD1 (6 bases). Trimming removed 3 bases from V and 8 bases from J, with 13 bases in between. This CDR3 contains 14 residues. CDR1 and CDR2 from the germline V gene are MNHNS and SASEGT. The CDR3 loop is CASSDGGAGEKLFF. The CDR3 coding sequence is TGTGCCAGCAGTGATGGGGGCGCGGGGGAAAAACTGTTTTTT.